These 5 T cell receptor beta chains share one sample of origin, sequenced in a study of shared clonotypes between healthy human individuals. Data came from immunoSEQ multiplex PCR; TCRdb stores just in-frame clones and leaves some out. Found here are 800,000 or so clones, 90% to 97% of them singletons; the top ten hold less than 0.25%. Naivety among CD8 cells was defined by CD45RO negativity and positive CCR7 selection, thereby excluding terminally differentiated effector memory CD45RA+ cells. Sequencing used naive CD8+ T cells sorted from blood. The receptor set was obtained from a man aged 25-45 years in good health.

The chain has TRBV30 and TRBJ1-2; maybe TRBD1 (6 bases). There are 13 residues in the CDR3. From germline, CDR1 is GTSNPN and CDR2 SVGIG (reference sequence). Trimming cost V 5 bases and J 6 bases, with 16 bases left between them. The CDR3 loop is CAWSRGAGDGYTF. The CDR3 DNA reads as TGTGCCTGGTCCCGGGGGGCAGGGGATGGCTACACCTTC.

CDR3 DNA: TGTGCCAGCAGCGTAGAGTCAGCTAAGACCGGGGAGCTGTTTTTT. This codes for CASSVESAKTGELFF. J is TRBJ2-2 and V is TRBV9; D uncertain. CDR1 is SGDLS, CDR2 YYNGEE, per germline. The CDR3 is 15 residues long. V was clipped by 0 bases and J by 5 bases, with 11 bases between them.

The chain couples TRBV5-1 to TRBJ1-2; no clear D gene. The V end was cut by 4 bases, the J end by 8 bases, with 27 bases between. Germline lookup yields CDR1 SGHRS and CDR2 YFSETQ. The CDR3 is made up of 17 amino acids. CDR3 sequence (DNA): TGCGCCAGCAGCCCCCTCATTGATAATCCCACTCCCCTCGGCTACACCTTC. As protein: CASSPLIDNPTPLGYTF.

CDR3 amino acids: CASAQGPTGISQPQHF. The CDR3 region has the DNA TGTGCCAGTGCTCAGGGCCCGACAGGGATTTCTCAGCCCCAGCATTTT. The chain is built from TRBV19 and TRBJ1-5, with 7 bases lining up with TRBD1. The junction had 16 bases not matched to a gene; V was cut back by 8 bases and J by 6 bases. The CDR3 is made up of 16 amino acids. CDR1 and CDR2 from the germline V gene are LNHDA and SQIVND (reference sequence).

Only a few counts were recorded for this clone. The chain links TRBV20-1 to TRBJ2-5, with D perhaps assigned TRBD1 or TRBD2 (5 bases each). The V end lost 3 bases, the J end lost 5 bases, and 7 bases lay between the germline ends. CDR1 and CDR2 from the germline V gene are DFQATT and SNEGSKA (reference sequence). This CDR3 has 11 amino acids. The CDR3 DNA sequence: TGCAGTGCTAGGGGGACGGAGACCCAGTACTTC. Amino acids: CSARGTETQYF.